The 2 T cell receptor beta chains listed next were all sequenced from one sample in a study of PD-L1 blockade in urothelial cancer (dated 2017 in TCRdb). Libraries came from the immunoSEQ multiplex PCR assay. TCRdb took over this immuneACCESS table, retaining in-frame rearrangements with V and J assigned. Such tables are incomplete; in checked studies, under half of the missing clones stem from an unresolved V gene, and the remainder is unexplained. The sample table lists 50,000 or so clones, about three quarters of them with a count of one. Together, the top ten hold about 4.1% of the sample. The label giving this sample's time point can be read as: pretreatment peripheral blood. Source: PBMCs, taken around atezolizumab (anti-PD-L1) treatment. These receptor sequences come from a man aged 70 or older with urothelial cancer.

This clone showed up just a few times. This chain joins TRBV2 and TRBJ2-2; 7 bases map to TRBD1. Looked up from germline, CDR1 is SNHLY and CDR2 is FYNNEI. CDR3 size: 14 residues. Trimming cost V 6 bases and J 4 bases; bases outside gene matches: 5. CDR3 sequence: CASSQQGSTGELFF. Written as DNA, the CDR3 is TGTGCCAGCAGCCAACAGGGGAGCACCGGGGAGCTGTTTTTT. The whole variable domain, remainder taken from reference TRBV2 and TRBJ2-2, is EPEVTQTPSHQVTQMGQEVILRCVPISNHLYFYWYRQILGQKVEFLVSFYNNEISEKSEIFDDQFSVERPDGSNFTLKIRSTKLEDSAMYFCASSQQGSTGELFFGEGSRLTVL.

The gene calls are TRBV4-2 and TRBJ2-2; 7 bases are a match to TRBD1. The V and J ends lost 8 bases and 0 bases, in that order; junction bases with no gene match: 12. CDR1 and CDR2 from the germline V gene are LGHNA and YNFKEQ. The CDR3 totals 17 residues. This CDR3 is CASRKGSGTANTGELFF. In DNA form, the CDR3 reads TGTGCCAGCCGGAAGGGTTCGGGGACAGCGAACACCGGGGAGCTGTTTTTT.